This T cell receptor (beta chain) was sequenced in a study of T cells in Graves' hyperthyroidism and ophthalmopathy. TCR beta CDR3 regions were amplified from RNA transcripts. In the first-round RT-PCR of the TCR CDR3, the HTBI primer set was used. TCRdb processed the multiplex PCR reads anew with MiXCR; each CDR3 protein has one entry. The sample includes under 450,000 distinct CDR3 sequences, about a sixth seen only once; the top ten take 30% to 40%. This CDR3 has 13 residues. CDR1 is MDHEN, CDR2 SYDVKM, per germline. Trimming pared 7 bases from V and 5 bases from J, leaving 12 bases between. Study-level results: Most expanded thyroid clonotypes above 0.001 recurred in blood.

This clonotype was found many times. Its target is not known. Sequencing was performed on blood. V is TRBV28 and J is TRBJ2-1; D is perhaps TRBD2 (6 bases). The receptor was derived from a woman aged 30 to 39 with Graves' hyperthyroidism that later progressed to Graves' ophthalmopathy. CDR3 in DNA: TGTGCCAGCACGACCTGGACTAACAATGAGCAGTTCTTC. Protein product: CASTTWTNNEQFF.